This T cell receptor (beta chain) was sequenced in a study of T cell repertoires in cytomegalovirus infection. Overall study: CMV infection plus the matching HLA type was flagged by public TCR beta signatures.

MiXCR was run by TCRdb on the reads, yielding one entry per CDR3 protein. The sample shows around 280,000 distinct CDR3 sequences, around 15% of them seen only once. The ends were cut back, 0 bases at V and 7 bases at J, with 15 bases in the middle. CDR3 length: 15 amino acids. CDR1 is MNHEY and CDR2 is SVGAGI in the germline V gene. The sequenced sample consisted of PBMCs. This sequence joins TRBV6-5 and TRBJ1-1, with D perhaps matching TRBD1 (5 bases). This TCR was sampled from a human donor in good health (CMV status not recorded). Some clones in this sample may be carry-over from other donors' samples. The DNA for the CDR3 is TGTGCCAGCAGTTACTCCGCGGGGGTAATGGGTGAAGCTTTCTTT. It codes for CASSYSAGVMGEAFF.